This T cell receptor beta chain originates from a study of immune heterogeneity within non-small cell lung tumors. A multiplex PCR containing 32 V primers and 13 J primers was used to amplify TCR beta CDR3. TCRdb called the multiplex PCR reads again in MiXCR, with one record for every CDR3 protein. The sample shows roughly 15,000 distinct CDR3 sequences, about a third of them seen only once. Germline CDR1 is DFQATT and CDR2 is SNEGSKA (reference sequence). V was clipped by 0 bases and J by 5 bases, with 4 bases between them. This CDR3 has 12 residues. Bulk tumor genomic DNA, 450 to 750 ng per sample, was the template. The authors collected several far-apart biopsies from each primary tumor during surgery. Before undergoing curative surgery, patients had newly diagnosed non-small cell lung cancer that was untreated. Having surgery with curative intent, the donors were patients newly diagnosed with non-small cell lung cancer.

Sequences were obtained from lung tumor tissue. The chain employs TRBV20-1 and TRBJ1-4; no reliable D call. The receptor was derived from a woman aged 45-65 years with non-small cell lung cancer. CDR3 region: CSARELNEKLFF. CDR3 DNA: TGCAGTGCTAGAGAACTGAATGAAAAACTGTTTTTT.